A few counts support the clone carrying this T cell receptor beta chain. These data come from a study of T cells in Graves' hyperthyroidism and ophthalmopathy. Amplification of TCR beta CDR3 regions used RNA as the template. HTBI primers drove first-round RT-PCR of the TCR CDR3. TCRdb re-called the multiplex PCR reads through MiXCR, storing one row per CDR3 protein. The sample shows roughly 700,000 distinct CDR3 sequences, 11% to 15% of them seen only once. This TCR was recovered from a woman under 30 with Graves' hyperthyroidism. Sequencing was done on a sample of blood.

CDR3 nucleotides: TGTGCCAGCAGCTCGGCAAAGGGGGGACGAGGCTACGAGCAGTACTTC. Translation gives CASSSAKGGRGYEQYF. The gene calls are TRBV5-4 and TRBJ2-7; D possibly matches TRBD1 or TRBD2 (6 bases each). The length of the CDR3 is 16 residues. The V gene's germline CDR1 is SGHNT and CDR2 YYREEE (reference sequence). Trimming left V 3 bases short and J 3 bases short, with 19 bases between.